The TCR beta chain described here comes from a study of blood T cell repertoires in COVID-19. About the research overall: Samples came from the United States, Italy and Spain, spanning acute and convalescent COVID-19. From T cells, B-cell-depleted T cells, or PBMCs came the material, which was cDNA or gDNA.

The CDR3 loop spans 17 amino acids. Between the trimmed V and J ends, which lost 0 bases and 2 bases, there was a span of 17 bases. Germline values: CDR1 MGHRA, CDR2 YSYEKL. Sequencing used immunoSEQ multiplex PCR; TCRdb keeps in-frame clones, though not all of them. The table lists approximately 300,000 clones, approximately 85% of them singletons, with roughly 4% in the top ten. Recruits, aged 18 to 89 years, lived in approximately 26 US areas. Recovery meant two consecutive negative NP/OP PCR tests, professional clearance, or resolved symptoms. The chain links TRBV4-1 to TRBJ2-7; D is perhaps TRBD1 (6 bases). Sequenced material: PBMCs or T cells enriched from blood (not recorded which). The TCR was taken from a woman between 25 and 40 years old who had recovered from COVID-19. CDR3 in amino acids: CASSQESRTAPPYEQYF. As DNA, the CDR3 is TGCGCCAGCAGCCAAGAGAGTCGGACAGCTCCTCCCTACGAGCAGTACTTC.